Below are 17 T cell receptor beta chains sequenced from a single sample in a study of cytotoxic CD8 clonotypes in ibrutinib-treated CLL. Method: immunoSEQ multiplex PCR; TCRdb's copy keeps in-frame clones and lacks some. The sample has about 22,000 clones, around 80% seen once. This sample comprised PBMCs, obtained before ibrutinib treatment. These receptor sequences come from a human donor with chronic lymphocytic leukemia.

The chain has TRBV7-2 and TRBJ2-1, with D perhaps TRBD1 (6 bases). The CDR3 loop spans 15 amino acids. V lost 4 bases, J lost 4 bases, and 14 bases lay in between. CDR1 is SGHTA and CDR2 is FQGNSA in the germline V gene. The chain's CDR3 is CASSWDKAGYNEQFF. The CDR3 nucleotides read TGTGCCAGCAGCTGGGACAAGGCAGGGTACAATGAGCAGTTCTTC.

The gene calls are TRBV6-6 and TRBJ2-2, with D possibly being TRBD1 or TRBD2 (6 bases each). V lost 0 bases and J lost 10, with 18 bases in between. The CDR3 covers 16 residues. The germline V gene has CDR1 MNHNY and CDR2 SVGAGI (reference sequence). CDR3 bases: TGTGCCAGCAGTTACTCGGGGGCTAGTGGACTAAAGGAGCTGTTTTTT. Protein product: CASSYSGASGLKELFF.

The chain carries TRBV6-5 and TRBJ1-2; maybe TRBD1 (5 bases). The CDR3 spans 14 residues. V shed 4 bases and J shed 4 bases, with 13 bases lying between them. CDR1 MNHEY and CDR2 SVGAGI come from the germline V gene. The CDR3 coding sequence is TGTGCCAGCAGTTTCCAGGGTAGGGGCTATGGCTACACCTTC. Translation gives CASSFQGRGYGYTF.

This chain connects TRBV28 to TRBJ2-7, with 9 bases fitting TRBD1. Germline CDR1 reads MDHEN; CDR2 reads SYDVKM. V gave up 8 bases and J gave up 0 bases; unmatched junction bases: 5. The CDR3 is made up of 14 amino acids. CDR3 coding DNA: TGTGCCAGCGACACAGGGGGCCCCTCCTACGAGCAGTACTTC. This gives the protein CASDTGGPSYEQYF.

The rearrangement links TRBV6-5 to TRBJ2-1, with 8 bases aligning to TRBD1. Germline V CDR1 and CDR2: MNHEY, SVGAGI. The CDR3 loop spans 15 amino acids. V shed 2 bases, J shed 11 bases, and the junction held 11 bases outside the gene matches. DNA for the CDR3: TGTGCCAGCAGTTACGGGCAGGGGGCGCCCCGGCAGCAGTTCTTC. Amino acid sequence: CASSYGQGAPRQQFF.

The gene calls are TRBV18 and TRBJ2-1; a possible D gene is TRBD1 (8 bases). The CDR3 loop spans 21 amino acids. Germline CDR1 reads KGHSH; CDR2 reads LQKENI. V dropped 5 bases and J dropped 6 bases, with 35 bases sitting between them. The CDR3 loop is CASSATGTGIRSGVGGNEQFF. The CDR3 DNA is TGTGCCAGCTCAGCTACCGGGACAGGTATACGAAGCGGGGTTGGAGGCAATGAGCAGTTCTTC.

The chain combines TRBV6-6 with TRBJ2-2, with 7 bases identical to TRBD1. The ends lost 1 base at V and 2 bases at J; junction bases unmatched: 1. The CDR3 loop spans 15 amino acids. Looked up from germline, CDR1 is MNHNY and CDR2 is SVGAGI (reference sequence). The chain's CDR3 is CASSYYRGNTGELFF. In DNA, the CDR3 is TGTGCCAGCAGTTACTACAGGGGAAACACCGGGGAGCTGTTTTTT.

This clone was detected a few times. The chain couples TRBV5-5 to TRBJ2-7, with D perhaps matching TRBD1 (5 bases). In germline, CDR1 is SGHKS, CDR2 YYEKEE (reference sequence). Trimming took 1 base from V and 1 from J, leaving 12 bases between them. The CDR3 length is 15 residues. CDR3 protein: CASSLNPGFSYEQYF. In nucleotides, the CDR3 is TGTGCCAGCAGCTTGAATCCAGGGTTTTCCTACGAGCAGTACTTC.

The V gene is TRBV5-8, the J gene TRBJ2-7; D perhaps matches TRBD1 (5 bases). Trimming removed 7 bases at V and 2 bases at J, with 16 bases between. The CDR3 sequence is 14 residues long. Germline V lookup: CDR1 SGHTS, CDR2 YDEGEE. The CDR3 DNA follows: TGTGCCAGCGTAAAGACAGAAGGCACCTACGAGCAGTACTTC. It encodes CASVKTEGTYEQYF.

This clone has a single count. CDR3 region: CASSIDRGYTGELFF. The CDR3 DNA sequence: TGTGCCAGCAGCATCGACAGGGGCTACACCGGGGAGCTGTTTTTT. The chain couples TRBV7-3 to TRBJ2-2, with 8 bases lining up with TRBD1. Trimming at V came to 5 bases and at J to 3 bases, leaving 5 bases not matched to a gene. The CDR3 sequence is 15 residues long. Germline-derived CDR1 and CDR2 are SGHTA and FQGTGA.

The CDR3 coding sequence is TGCGCCAGCAGCTCGGCGGGTGCAACTAATGAAAAACTGTTTTTT. Its protein is CASSSAGATNEKLFF. This chain uses TRBV5-1 with TRBJ1-4; no reliable D call. Germline-derived CDR1 and CDR2 are SGHRS and YFSETQ. The CDR3 length is 15 residues. V was pared by 3 bases and J by 0 bases, with 9 bases between.

The genes are TRBV4-3 and TRBJ2-1; D is possibly TRBD1 (5 bases). The length of the CDR3 is 15 residues. The V gene's germline CDR1 is LGHNA and CDR2 YSLEER. The germline V and J ends were trimmed by 4 bases and 8 bases, with 18 bases remaining between them. The DNA of the CDR3 is TGCGCCAGCAGCCCCCAGGGCCTCTCGGTGGATGAGCAGTTCTTC. Translation: CASSPQGLSVDEQFF.

The rearrangement joins TRBV4-3 to TRBJ1-5, with D unclear. Per the germline V gene, CDR1 is LGHNA and CDR2 is YSLEER. V was shortened by 3 bases and J by 7 bases, with 10 bases between the two germline ends. The CDR3 runs to 13 residues. CDR3 in DNA: TGCGCCAGCAGCCAGGCCCCGGCCCAGCCCCAGCATTTT. Its translation: CASSQAPAQPQHF.

This clone came up once. The J gene is TRBJ1-1, the V gene TRBV5-1; D perhaps matches TRBD1 (5 bases). Germline-derived CDR1 and CDR2 are SGHRS and YFSETQ. CDR3 length: 15 amino acids. Trimming cost V 3 bases and J 4 bases, with 16 bases left between them. The CDR3 sequence: CASSWKIFGGTEAFF. CDR3 bases: TGCGCCAGCAGCTGGAAGATATTTGGGGGCACTGAAGCTTTCTTT.

The gene calls are TRBV29-1 and TRBJ1-4; D ambiguous. V was clipped by 7 bases and J by 8 bases, with 11 bases between them. CDR3 length: 11 residues. Germline CDR1 and CDR2: SQVTM and ANQGSEA. For the CDR3, the DNA is TGCAGCGGCCGTAAAGGAGAAAAACTGTTTTTT. Translation: CSGRKGEKLFF.

The chain joins TRBV21-1 to TRBJ1-5; TRBD1, the table's D call, lacks a check against the DNA. TRBV21-1 is a pseudogene segment. The CDR3 extends over 15 amino acids. The CDR3 sequence is CASSKDRTDNQPQHF. The CDR3 DNA sequence: TGTGCCAGCAGCAAAGATAGGACAGACAATCAGCCCCAGCATTTT.

The chain is built from TRBV5-1 and TRBJ1-2, with D possibly matching TRBD1 (5 bases). The CDR3 spans 14 residues. Germline CDR1 SGHRS, CDR2 YFSETQ. Trimming took 4 bases from V and 5 from J, leaving 15 bases between them. CDR3 loop: CASSGRGANYGYTF. CDR3 in DNA: TGCGCCAGCAGCGGGAGGGGCGCCAATTATGGCTACACCTTC. Complete variable domain (other parts from reference TRBV5-1 and TRBJ1-2): KAGVTQTPRYLIKTRGQQVTLSCSPISGHRSVSWYQQTPGQGLQFLFEYFSETQRNKGNFPGRFSGRQFSNSRSEMNVSTLELGDSALYLCASSGRGANYGYTFGSGTRLTVV.